This TCR beta chain is drawn from a study of long-term antiretroviral therapy in people with HIV. With respect to this clone: Its target is not known.

Study outcomes and limitations: Clones that had undergone expansion before ART dominated the repertoire at all time points.

immunoSEQ v3.0 was run at survey level. Per-sample TRB depth target: about 35,000-55,000 T-cell genomes. Repertoires were generated with immunoSEQ multiplex PCR, while TCRdb's copy carries only in-frame clones and drops some. Here the sample spans about 33,000 clones, about 96% being singletons. Material: unsorted PBMCs, obtained 6.9 years after starting antiretroviral therapy. The sequence was obtained from a man aged 25-45 years with HIV.

In DNA, the CDR3 is TGTGCCAGCAGCCTTGGGGTTACAGATACGCAGTATTTT. Translating it yields CASSLGVTDTQYF. The chain carries TRBV11-3 and TRBJ2-3, with D unresolved. Trimming stripped 5 bases from V and 3 bases from J, with 9 bases between. The CDR3 runs 13 residues. Germline-derived CDR1 and CDR2 are SGHNT and YENEEA.